The 27 T cell receptor beta chains given below trace back to one sample, sequenced in a study of T cell responses to AZD1222 COVID-19 vaccine. The assay was immunoSEQ multiplex PCR, and TCRdb's table has in-frame clones only and misses some. The sample has about 93,000 clones; 88% are singletons. The specimen comprised peripheral blood, sampled on day 0 of AZD1222 vaccination. The receptors were gathered from an adult in good health.

The chain couples TRBV5-6 to TRBJ2-3, with D tentatively TRBD2 (5 bases). In germline, CDR1 is SGHDT, CDR2 YYEEEE. This CDR3 contains 16 residues. The V and J ends lost 4 bases and 3 bases respectively, with 18 bases between them. The CDR3 reads CASSLRAKGVTDTQYF. In nucleotides, the CDR3 is TGTGCCAGCAGCCTCCGGGCGAAGGGAGTTACAGATACGCAGTATTTT.

The chain combines TRBV12-3 or TRBV12-4 with TRBJ1-2, with D perhaps TRBD1 (5 bases). Trimming took off 6 bases at V and 5 bases at J, with 10 bases between the two ends. The CDR3 has 12 amino acids. The CDR3, as DNA: TGTGCCAGCAGCCAAACAGGTTATGGCTACACCTTC. Protein product: CASSQTGYGYTF.

The chain combines TRBV30 with TRBJ1-3; D gene uncertain. Deletions cut 4 bases from V and 0 bases from J, with 13 bases between. The length of the CDR3 is 15 residues. Germline V CDR1 and CDR2: GTSNPN, SVGIG (reference sequence). This chain's CDR3 is CAWTFDKSSGNTIYF. The CDR3 bases are TGTGCCTGGACCTTTGACAAGAGCTCTGGAAACACCATATATTTT. The variable domain in full, completed from reference TRBV30 and TRBJ1-3, reads SQTIHQWPATLVQPVGSPLSLECTVEGTSNPNLYWYRQAAGRGLQLLFYSVGIGQISSEVPQNLSASRPQDRQFILSSKKLLLSDSGFYLCAWTFDKSSGNTIYFGEGSWLTVV.

J is TRBJ2-7 and V is TRBV28; unclear D gene. Trimming took off 6 bases at V and 3 bases at J, with 9 bases between the two ends. This CDR3 spans 12 amino acids. The germline V gene encodes CDR1 MDHEN and CDR2 SYDVKM. This chain's CDR3 is CASSILGYEQYF. DNA for the CDR3: TGTGCCAGCAGCATCCTAGGCTACGAGCAGTACTTC.

This clone was counted a single time. The chain recombines TRBV5-1 with TRBJ2-7, with a possible D match to TRBD2 (6 bases). The ends were cut back, 4 bases at V and 2 bases at J, with 10 bases in the middle. In germline, CDR1 is SGHRS, CDR2 YFSETQ. This CDR3 spans 13 amino acids. CDR3 sequence reads: CASSRGTAYEQYF. CDR3 DNA sequence: TGCGCCAGCAGCCGCGGGACTGCCTACGAGCAGTACTTC. The whole variable domain, filled in from reference TRBV5-1 and TRBJ2-7, reads KAGVTQTPRYLIKTRGQQVTLSCSPISGHRSVSWYQQTPGQGLQFLFEYFSETQRNKGNFPGRFSGRQFSNSRSEMNVSTLELGDSALYLCASSRGTAYEQYFGPGTRLTVT.

V usage is TRBV24-1 and J usage is TRBJ2-3; D gene uncertain. Trimming removed 5 bases at V and 2 bases at J, with 10 bases between. Germline CDR1 reads KGHDR; CDR2 reads SFDVKD. The CDR3 runs to 14 residues. CDR3 DNA sequence: TGTGCCACCAGTGGGGGAATCCCCACAGATACGCAGTATTTT. Encoded protein: CATSGGIPTDTQYF.

The V gene is TRBV30, the J gene TRBJ1-4, with 7 bases fitting TRBD1. CDR1 is GTSNPN and CDR2 is SVGIG in the germline V gene (reference sequence). J gave up 7 bases and V 5 bases, and 7 bases lay outside the gene matches. The length of the CDR3 is 13 residues. This CDR3 is CAWDREVGEKLFF. In DNA, the CDR3 is TGTGCCTGGGACAGGGAGGTCGGTGAAAAACTGTTTTTT. The variable domain in full, completed from reference TRBV30 and TRBJ1-4, reads SQTIHQWPATLVQPVGSPLSLECTVEGTSNPNLYWYRQAAGRGLQLLFYSVGIGQISSEVPQNLSASRPQDRQFILSSKKLLLSDSGFYLCAWDREVGEKLFFGSGTQLSVL.

This chain connects TRBV5-1 to TRBJ2-2; the D gene is possibly TRBD2 (7 bases). The CDR3 has 15 residues. From germline, CDR1 is SGHRS and CDR2 YFSETQ. Deletions cut 2 bases from V and 3 bases from J, with 11 bases between. CDR3 in DNA: TGCGCCAGCAGCTTCGGGGGGCGCGACACCGGGGAGCTGTTTTTT. This gives the protein CASSFGGRDTGELFF.

The V and J genes are TRBV2 and TRBJ1-6; 8 bases fit TRBD1. Germline-derived CDR1 and CDR2 are SNHLY and FYNNEI. CDR3 length equals 18 residues. J was trimmed by 6 bases and V by 3 bases; bases with no gene match: 13. DNA of the CDR3: TGTGCCAGCAGTGATGGCGGACAGGGACGCCTGGGTAATTCACCCCTCCACTTT. This sequence encodes CASSDGGQGRLGNSPLHF.

The chain uses TRBV28 and TRBJ2-1; TRBD2 matches at 12 bases. J lost 6 bases, V lost 3 bases, and 3 bases had no gene match. Per the germline V gene, CDR1 is MDHEN and CDR2 is SYDVKM. The CDR3 is 15 residues long. CDR3 loop: CASSLLLAGGNEQFF. The CDR3 nucleotides are TGTGCCAGCAGTTTGCTACTAGCGGGAGGCAATGAGCAGTTCTTC.

This rearrangement joins TRBV28 to TRBJ1-2; 9 bases align to TRBD1. The CDR3 is made up of 15 amino acids. V trimming: 5 bases; J trimming: 3 bases; junction bases outside the gene matches: 7. The germline V gene encodes CDR1 MDHEN and CDR2 SYDVKM. The CDR3 DNA sequence: TGTGCCAGCAGTCTTGGACAGGGGTTGGACTATGGCTACACCTTC. Residues: CASSLGQGLDYGYTF.

The chain uses TRBV10-3 and TRBJ1-4, with D hard to call. CDR1 is ENHRY, CDR2 SYGVKD, per germline. Trimming pared 2 bases from V and 7 bases from J, leaving 8 bases between. The CDR3 length is 13 residues. The CDR3 DNA reads TGTGCCATCAGTGAGGGACTAGCTGAAAAACTGTTTTTT. Its protein is CAISEGLAEKLFF.

This chain connects TRBV5-6 to TRBJ1-3; D is unclear. Germline-derived CDR1 and CDR2 are SGHDT and YYEEEE. V was cut by 1 base and J by 1 base, with 6 bases left in between. This CDR3 spans 14 amino acids. The CDR3 loop reads CASSLIGSGNTIYF. CDR3 nucleotide sequence: TGTGCCAGCAGCTTGATTGGTTCTGGAAACACCATATATTTT.

The chain carries TRBV10-3 and TRBJ2-2; TRBD2 matches 7 bases. Germline V gene data show CDR1 as ENHRY and CDR2 as SYGVKD. This CDR3 contains 16 residues. Germline trimming cut 4 bases from V and 5 bases from J; bases unmatched to any gene: 10. CDR3 nucleotide sequence: TGTGCCATCAGTGTCCGGGCGGGAGCGGGAACCGGGGAGCTGTTTTTT. As protein: CAISVRAGAGTGELFF.

The genes are TRBV6-1 and TRBJ2-7; no reliable D call. Germline lookup yields CDR1 MNHNS and CDR2 SASEGT. This CDR3 has 10 amino acids. V shed 3 bases and J shed 11 bases, with 8 bases lying between them. CDR3 sequence (DNA): TGTGCCAGCAGTGAGTCAAGGGAGTACTTC. This translates into CASSESREYF.

The genes are TRBV5-1 and TRBJ1-1; TRBD1 aligns across 12 bases. Germline CDR1 is SGHRS and CDR2 is YFSETQ. Germline trimming cut 5 bases from V and 4 bases from J; bases unmatched to any gene: 12. The CDR3 length is 17 residues. The CDR3, as DNA: TGCGCCAGCAGTACCGGGACAGGGGGCGCGTGGGGCACTGAAGCTTTCTTT. Amino acid sequence: CASSTGTGGAWGTEAFF.

V usage is TRBV5-1 and J usage is TRBJ1-5; D is unclear. CDR1 is SGHRS and CDR2 is YFSETQ in the germline V gene. The V gene lost 0 bases and the J gene lost 6 bases, with 10 bases spanning the gap. The CDR3 contains 14 residues. CDR3 DNA: TGCGCCAGCAGCTTGGGAACGGCAGGTCAGCCCCAGCATTTT. Encoded protein: CASSLGTAGQPQHF.

The V and J genes are TRBV28 and TRBJ2-2, with 10 bases aligning to TRBD1. V gave up 6 bases and J gave up 2 bases; unmatched junction bases: 3. The CDR3 consists of 15 residues. CDR1 and CDR2 from the germline V gene are MDHEN and SYDVKM. This CDR3 reads CASSRQGANTGELFF. In DNA form, the CDR3 reads TGTGCCAGCAGCCGACAGGGGGCAAACACCGGGGAGCTGTTTTTT.

This chain joins TRBV6-2 or TRBV6-3 and TRBJ2-7, with D uncertain. The V end lost 6 bases, the J end lost 5 bases, and 17 bases lay between the germline ends. The CDR3 contains 14 residues. Germline lookup yields CDR1 MNHEY and CDR2 SVGEGT. The CDR3 region is CASSANYPTNEQYF. DNA of the CDR3: TGTGCCAGCAGCGCCAATTACCCGACGAACGAGCAGTACTTC.

Here the CDR3 DNA reads TGTGCCAGCATCTCTATTGTCTCAGCTGGGGCCAACGTCCTGACTTTC. Translated, it gives CASISIVSAGANVLTF. V and J are TRBV5-6 and TRBJ2-6; no reliable D call. The ends were cut back, 6 bases at V and 2 bases at J, with 15 bases in the middle. This CDR3 comprises 16 residues. Germline assignment: CDR1 SGHDT and CDR2 YYEEEE.

The chain carries TRBV28 and TRBJ1-3, with unresolved D. Germline V gives CDR1 MDHEN, CDR2 SYDVKM. Deletions cut 5 bases from V and 4 bases from J, with 3 bases between. This CDR3 comprises 11 residues. CDR3 in DNA: TGTGCCAGCAGTCGGGGAAACACCATATATTTT. It specifies CASSRGNTIYF.

The chain recombines TRBV5-4 with TRBJ1-2; 7 nucleotides line up with TRBD1. Germline trimming cut 4 bases from V and 5 bases from J; bases unmatched to any gene: 14. Germline values: CDR1 SGHNT, CDR2 YYREEE (reference sequence). The CDR3 is 16 amino acids. CDR3 DNA sequence: TGTGCCAGCAGCCATATACAGGGGACGGTGGCATATGGCTACACCTTC. Translation gives CASSHIQGTVAYGYTF.

This CDR3 reads CASRTGTGVYNSPLHF. The CDR3 nucleotides read TGTGCCAGCAGGACCGGGACAGGAGTCTATAATTCACCCCTCCACTTT. The rearrangement joins TRBV3-1 (or the pseudogene TRBV3-2) to TRBJ1-6, with 8 nucleotides matching TRBD1. The CDR3 has 16 residues. The V segment lost 6 bases and the J segment 3 bases; nucleotides outside the gene matches: 7. Germline CDR1 is LGHDT and CDR2 is YNNKEL (reference sequence).

This clone was recorded a few times. The CDR3 DNA sequence: TGTGCCAGCAGCCCCTTAGACACCGGGGAGCTGTTTTTT. This translates into CASSPLDTGELFF. The V and J genes are TRBV3-1 (or the pseudogene TRBV3-2) and TRBJ2-2; D is uncertain. CDR1 is LGHDT, CDR2 YNNKEL, per germline (reference sequence). The length of the CDR3 is 13 residues. V lost 4 bases and J lost 3, with 6 bases in between.

The genes are TRBV27 and TRBJ2-3, with D unclear. V shed 6 bases and J shed 0 bases, with 7 bases lying between them. This CDR3 region has 13 residues. CDR1 and CDR2 (germline): MNHEY, SMNVEV (reference sequence). The CDR3 reads CASRTASTDTQYF. The CDR3 coding sequence is TGTGCCAGCAGGACGGCTAGCACAGATACGCAGTATTTT.

The rearrangement joins TRBV11-2 to TRBJ1-1; TRBD1 agrees at 9 bases. Germline V gene sequence: CDR1 SGHAT, CDR2 FQNNGV. J was trimmed by 5 bases and V by 4 bases; bases with no gene match: 11. The CDR3 spans 16 residues. The CDR3 coding sequence is TGTGCCAGCAGCTCACCGTTGGACAGGGGTCCTACTGAAGCTTTCTTT. Translating gives CASSSPLDRGPTEAFF.

The chain carries TRBV9 and TRBJ1-2; D is unresolved. V was trimmed by 3 bases and J by 0 bases, leaving 21 bases between them. The germline V gene encodes CDR1 SGDLS and CDR2 YYNGEE. The CDR3 spans 18 residues. The CDR3 loop is CASSARVESSKSNYGYTF. The CDR3 nucleotides read TGTGCCAGCAGCGCCCGGGTCGAGAGCTCTAAATCTAACTATGGCTACACCTTC.